This TCR beta chain was documented in a study of control samples from healthy donors and cancer patients. Repertoires were generated with immunoSEQ multiplex PCR, while TCRdb's copy carries only in-frame clones and drops some. The sample lists about 55,000 clones; nearly 90% were seen once. V lost 2 bases, J lost 5 bases, and 11 bases stayed unmatched. The CDR3 contains 17 residues. Germline assignment: CDR1 SNHLY and CDR2 FYNNEI. The sequence was collected from a man aged 50 to 59 in good health. The chain recombines TRBV2 with TRBJ1-4, with 7 bases aligning to TRBD1. The sequencing input was blood. CDR3 sequence reads: CASSEWAPGQINEKLFF. For the CDR3, the DNA is TGTGCCAGCAGTGAATGGGCCCCGGGACAGATAAATGAAAAACTGTTTTTT. Complete variable domain (other parts from reference TRBV2 and TRBJ1-4): EPEVTQTPSHQVTQMGQEVILRCVPISNHLYFYWYRQILGQKVEFLVSFYNNEISEKSEIFDDQFSVERPDGSNFTLKIRSTKLEDSAMYFCASSEWAPGQINEKLFFGSGTQLSVL.